Listed here is a single TCR beta chain. V shed 5 bases, J shed 8 bases, and the junction held 10 bases outside the gene matches. Germline V gene data show CDR1 as SGHNT and CDR2 as YENEEA. The CDR3 loop spans 15 amino acids. The sample is drawn from a study of cytomegalovirus exposure and HLA in healthy donors. Generated by immunoSEQ multiplex PCR, the TCRdb table keeps only in-frame clones and is missing some. The table shows 90,000 to 110,000 clones, with about 88% occurring only once. The sequence came from a woman in her late teens or twenties in good health and CMV-seronegative. The chain combines TRBV11-3 with TRBJ1-4, with TRBD1 matching 8 bases. Sequences were obtained from PBMCs. The CDR3 sequence: CASSPGQGEGEKLFF. The CDR3 nucleotides read TGTGCCAGCAGCCCCGGACAGGGAGAAGGAGAAAAACTGTTTTTT.